The present TCR beta chain was sequenced within a study of CD8 T cells in ankylosing spondylitis. Study-wide points: About 8 highly homologous variants made up a TCR beta motif that seemed to typify ankylosing spondylitis blood.

The V gene's germline CDR1 is ENHRY and CDR2 SYGVKD. Germline trimming cut 2 bases from V and 6 bases from J; bases unmatched to any gene: 4. The CDR3 covers 14 residues. Molecular-barcoded quantitative 5'-RACE produced these TCR beta libraries. TCRdb fed the 5' RACE reads into MiXCR, producing one record per CDR3 protein. The sample includes more than 600,000 distinct CDR3 sequences, over 15% of them seen just once. With respect to this clonotype: What it binds is unknown.

This clonotype was sampled from a male donor with ankylosing spondylitis. The rearrangement links TRBV10-3 to TRBJ2-1; 7 positions match TRBD2. Sequenced material: blood, either unsorted or a sorted T cell fraction (not recorded which). CDR3 nucleotides: TGTGCCATCAGTGAGAGCGGGAAGAGCAATGAGCAGTTCTTC. It codes for CAISESGKSNEQFF.